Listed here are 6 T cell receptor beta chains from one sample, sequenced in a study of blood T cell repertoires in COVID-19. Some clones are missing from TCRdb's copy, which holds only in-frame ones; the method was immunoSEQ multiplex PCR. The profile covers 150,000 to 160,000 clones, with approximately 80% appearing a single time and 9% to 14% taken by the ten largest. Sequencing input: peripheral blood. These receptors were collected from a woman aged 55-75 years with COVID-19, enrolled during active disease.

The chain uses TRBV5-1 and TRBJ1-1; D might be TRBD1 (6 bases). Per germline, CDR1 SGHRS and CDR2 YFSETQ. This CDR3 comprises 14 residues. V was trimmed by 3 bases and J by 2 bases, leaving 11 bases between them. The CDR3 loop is CASSSGTTNTEAFF. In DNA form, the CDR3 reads TGCGCCAGCAGCTCAGGGACAACCAACACTGAAGCTTTCTTT.

The CDR3 region is CSVGARREEKLFF. The CDR3 DNA sequence: TGCAGCGTTGGGGCCCGGAGGGAAGAAAAACTGTTTTTT. V and J are TRBV29-1 and TRBJ1-4; D is unresolved. The CDR3 totals 13 residues. The V end lost 4 bases, the J end lost 8 bases, and 14 bases lay between the germline ends. CDR1 and CDR2 from the germline V gene are SQVTM and ANQGSEA.

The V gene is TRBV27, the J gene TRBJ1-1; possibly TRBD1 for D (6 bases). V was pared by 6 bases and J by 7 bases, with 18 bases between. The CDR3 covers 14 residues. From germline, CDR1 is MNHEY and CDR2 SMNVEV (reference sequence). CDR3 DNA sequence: TGTGCCAGCAGGGTAAGCCCGGGACACTTTGAAGCTTTCTTT. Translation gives CASRVSPGHFEAFF.

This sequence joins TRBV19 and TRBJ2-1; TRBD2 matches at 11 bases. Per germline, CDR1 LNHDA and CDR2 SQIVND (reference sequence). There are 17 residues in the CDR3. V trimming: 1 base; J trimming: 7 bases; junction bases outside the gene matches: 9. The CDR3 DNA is TGTGCCAGTAGTATAGGAGGCCTAGCGGGGGGTCTAAATGAGCAGTTCTTC. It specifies CASSIGGLAGGLNEQFF.

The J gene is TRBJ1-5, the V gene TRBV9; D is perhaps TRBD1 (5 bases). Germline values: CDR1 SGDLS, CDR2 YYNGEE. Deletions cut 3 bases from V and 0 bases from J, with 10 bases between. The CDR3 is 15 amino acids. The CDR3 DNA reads TGTGCCAGCAGCGCAGACAGTTATAGCAATCAGCCCCAGCATTTT. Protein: CASSADSYSNQPQHF.

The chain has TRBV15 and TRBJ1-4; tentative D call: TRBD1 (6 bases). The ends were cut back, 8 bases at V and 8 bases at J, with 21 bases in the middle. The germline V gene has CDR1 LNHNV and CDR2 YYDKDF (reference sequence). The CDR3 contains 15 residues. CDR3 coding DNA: TGTGCCACCCAGGTTTACGGTTCCGACAGGGAAAAACTGTTTTTT. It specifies CATQVYGSDREKLFF. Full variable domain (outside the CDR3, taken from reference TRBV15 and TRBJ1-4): DAMVIQNPRYQVTQFGKPVTLSCSQTLNHNVMYWYQQKSSQAPKLLFHYYDKDFNNEADTPDNFQSRRPNTSFCFLDIRSPGLGDTAMYLCATQVYGSDREKLFFGSGTQLSVL.